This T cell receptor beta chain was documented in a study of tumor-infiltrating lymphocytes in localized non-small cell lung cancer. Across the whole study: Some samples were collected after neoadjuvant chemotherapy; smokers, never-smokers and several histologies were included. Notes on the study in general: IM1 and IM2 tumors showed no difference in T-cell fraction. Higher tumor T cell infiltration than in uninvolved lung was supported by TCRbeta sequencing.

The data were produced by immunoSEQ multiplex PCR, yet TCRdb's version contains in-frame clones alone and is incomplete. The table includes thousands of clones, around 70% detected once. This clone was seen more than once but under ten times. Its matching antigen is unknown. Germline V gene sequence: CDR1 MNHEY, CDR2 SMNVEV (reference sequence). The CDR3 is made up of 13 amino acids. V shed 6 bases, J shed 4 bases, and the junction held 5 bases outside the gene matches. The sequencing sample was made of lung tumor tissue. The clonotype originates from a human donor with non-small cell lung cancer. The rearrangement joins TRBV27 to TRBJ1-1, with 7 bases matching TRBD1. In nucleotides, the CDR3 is TGTGCCAGCAGGGACAGGTTGAGCACTGAAGCTTTCTTT. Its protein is CASRDRLSTEAFF.